This is a list of T cell receptor beta chains from one sample in a study of shared clonotypes between healthy human individuals. Some clones are missing from TCRdb's copy, which holds only in-frame ones; the method was immunoSEQ multiplex PCR. In the table there are approximately 1.5 million clones, 97% to 99% of which are singletons. The sample comprised naive CD4+ T cells sorted from blood. The receptors come from a man between 25 and 39 years old in good health. Both conserved end residues are part of each CDR3. D genes are given only for firm matches. Size is omitted from some rows. Given values are once, few, many or a class for expanded clones.

d_call j_call v_call clone_size cdr3_aa cdr3_nt
- TRBJ1-1 TRBV2 - CARKEGPEAFF TGTGCCAGGAAGGAAGGCCCCGAAGCTTTCTTT
TRBD2 TRBJ2-7 TRBV6-1 - CASSEPGTKTYEQYF TGTGCCAGCAGTGAACCAGGGACTAAAACCTACGAGCAGTACTTC
- TRBJ2-1 TRBV5-1 - CASSAQYNEQFF TGCGCCAGCAGTGCGCAGTACAATGAGCAGTTCTTC
- TRBJ2-7 TRBV5-1 - CASSLTRSEQYF TGCGCCAGCAGCTTAACCCGCTCGGAGCAGTACTTC
- TRBJ2-3 TRBV2 - CASSGGRPTDTQYF TGTGCCAGCAGTGGAGGAAGACCCACAGATACGCAGTATTTT
- TRBJ2-7 TRBV7-2 - CASSFYRAMVEQYF TGTGCCAGCAGCTTTTACAGGGCAATGGTCGAGCAGTACTTC
TRBD1 TRBJ1-1 TRBV5-1 - CASSLVGTGGTEAFF TGCGCCAGCAGCTTGGTCGGGACAGGGGGAACTGAAGCTTTCTTT
- TRBJ1-1 TRBV18 - CASSPGGRTEAFF TGTGCCAGCTCACCGGGGGGAAGGACTGAAGCTTTCTTT
- TRBJ2-3 TRBV20-1 once CSARITDTQYF TGCAGTGCTAGGATTACAGATACGCAGTATTTT
TRBD1 TRBJ2-7 TRBV5-4 - CASSAGQGRSSYEQYF TGTGCCAGCAGCGCGGGACAGGGTAGGAGCTCCTACGAGCAGTACTTC
- TRBJ1-4 TRBV14 once CASSPGFELWRRATNEKLFF TGTGCCAGCAGCCCGGGTTTTGAGTTGTGGCGGCGCGCAACTAATGAAAAACTGTTTTTT
- TRBJ2-7 TRBV7-2 - CASSLRQVASYEQYF TGTGCCAGCAGCCTTAGACAGGTGGCATCCTACGAGCAGTACTTC
TRBD2 TRBJ2-3 TRBV15 - CATSAQGTSGRKRTQYF TGTGCCACCAGCGCACAGGGGACTAGCGGGAGGAAGAGAACGCAGTATTTT
- TRBJ1-5 TRBV5-1 - CASSLEGYSNQPQHF TGCGCCAGCAGCTTGGAAGGCTATAGCAATCAGCCCCAGCATTTT
- TRBJ2-1 TRBV11-3 - CASSLGRTYNEQFF TGTGCCAGCAGCTTAGGGAGGACCTACAATGAGCAGTTCTTC
- TRBJ1-5 TRBV6-1 - CASSANQPQHF TGTGCCAGCAGCGCTAATCAGCCCCAGCATTTT
- TRBJ2-1 TRBV5-1 - CASSLRREGEQFF TGCGCCAGCAGCTTGAGGAGGGAGGGGGAACAGTTCTTC
- TRBJ1-3 TRBV6-5 - CASSYSTGSGNTIYF TGTGCCAGCAGTTACTCGACGGGCTCTGGAAACACCATATATTTT
TRBD2 TRBJ2-1 TRBV7-9 - CASSLRSSGTSYNEQFF TGTGCCAGCAGCTTGAGGTCTAGCGGGACTTCCTACAATGAGCAGTTCTTC
TRBD1 TRBJ2-5 TRBV28 - CASSPSGQGVETQYF TGTGCCAGCAGTCCCTCCGGGCAGGGGGTGGAGACCCAGTACTTC
TRBD1 TRBJ2-7 TRBV28 - CASSLTGTGGYEQYF TGTGCCAGCAGTTTAACCGGGACAGGGGGCTACGAGCAGTACTTC
TRBD1 TRBJ1-5 TRBV19 - CASTRSRDRGFQPQHF TGTGCCAGTACGAGGAGCCGGGACAGGGGGTTTCAGCCCCAGCATTTT
- TRBJ1-1 TRBV6-1 - CASTQGWRSEAFF TGTGCCAGCACCCAAGGGTGGAGGTCTGAAGCTTTCTTT
- TRBJ1-1 TRBV19 - CASSIKREAFF TGTGCCAGTAGTATAAAGCGTGAAGCTTTCTTT